Sequencing of this T cell receptor beta chain was carried out in a study of regulatory T cells in long-lasting Graves disease (dated by TCRdb to 2020 to 2023). For the wider study: Persistent Graves' disease meant more than 5 years of antithyroid drug treatment with TSH receptor autoantibodies that stayed positive. Persistent Graves' disease patients were compared with newly diagnosed Graves' disease patients by peripheral blood TCR sequencing and RNA sequencing. The study took place in China and was registered as a clinical trial. A total of roughly 35 samples were covered by TCR sequencing, comprising approximately 13 persistent and around 20 newly diagnosed Graves' disease patients. In the clinical cohort, patients with persistent Graves' disease had used antithyroid drugs for an average of around 10 years.

Comment on this clonotype: There is no known antigen for this receptor. Per-base qualities were not stored, and no clone one base away is much larger.

Read against the paper, the sample's time point label means: persistent/refractory GD, antithyroid drugs over 5 years with positive TRAb. For both TCR sequencing and RNA sequencing, RNA was extracted from PBMCs in TRIzol. The diagnosis of Graves' disease followed American Thyroid Association guidelines. Recruitment of patients was carried out at an endocrinology department in Xi'an, China. From each patient, approximately 9.9 milliliters of peripheral blood was collected into an EDTA anticoagulant tube. Ficoll Paque Plus density gradient separation was used to isolate PBMCs, and no additional T cell sorting was done. An Agilent 2100 Bioanalyzer and agarose gel were used to check RNA quality, while a NanoDrop 2000 measured RNA concentration. CDR1 is given as SGHTA and CDR2 as FQGNSA, both from the germline V gene. The junction carries 18 bases between V and J, which are trimmed by 7 bases and 8 bases respectively. The CDR3 covers 14 residues, taking in both the cysteine and the phenylalanine. CDR3 DNA only is kept here, 42 bases in frame from base 1.

The study at large found these results: Lower TCR Shannon entropy and fewer highly expanded clones were observed in persistent Graves' disease patients than in newly diagnosed patients, which suggested clonal expansion. Persistent disease showed preferential use of TRBV28, TRBJ1-2 and TRBJ2-5, whereas newly diagnosed disease favored TRBV20-1 and TRBJ2-1. Only the TCR beta chain was sequenced and analyzed. The study examined only peripheral blood because the primary lesion, thyroid tissue, could not be accessed. Patients with persistent disease shared more public clonotypes (fewer than 3,000) than newly diagnosed patients did (more than 900). The authors noted that the small sample size was a limitation that may lower accuracy.

Library creation used multiplex PCR. Sequencing was carried out with an Illumina HiSeq 4000. To build TCR beta libraries, CDR3 regions were amplified by Arm-PCR using iRepertoire HTBI primers. Gel purification was performed on PCR products prior to sequencing. Processing in the source paper ran as follows. Across samples, 60 to 80 TRBV and approximately 15 TRBJ segments were identified and used for gene usage analysis of CDR3 amino acid clonotypes. Filtered high-quality paired reads were merged into contigs using COPE and FqMerger. BLAST was used to align contigs to IMGT TRBV, TRBD and TRBJ reference genes, with CDR3 defined following IMGT. Any clonotype with a frequency above 0.1% was classified as a highly expanded clone. Shannon entropy was used to measure repertoire diversity, and the Gini coefficient was used to measure V-J evenness. Public clonotypes were defined as clonotypes shared by more than one individual. The public sequencing data were trimmed at Q25 with fastp and processed into clonotypes with MiXCR by TCRdb, which kept only in-frame beta chains. Identical CDR3 protein sequences are pooled into one entry, listed with their most common genes and DNA. TCRdb, not the original authors, processed these V and J calls. The sample table records about 460,000 distinct CDR3 sequences; less than 25% of these occur just once. In total, the top ten clones hold around 13% of the sample.

This sequence originates from a female donor with Graves disease. Sequences were derived from peripheral blood mononuclear cells (PBMCs), sampled when the disease was refractory, from a patient treated with antithyroid drugs. The sequence joins TRBV7-2 to TRBJ2-4; the D call is possibly TRBD1 or TRBD2, each sharing 5 bases. The CDR3 reads as follows: CASTPPGDGYIQYF. The bases read TGTGCCAGCACCCCCCCCGGGGACGGTTACATTCAGTACTTC.